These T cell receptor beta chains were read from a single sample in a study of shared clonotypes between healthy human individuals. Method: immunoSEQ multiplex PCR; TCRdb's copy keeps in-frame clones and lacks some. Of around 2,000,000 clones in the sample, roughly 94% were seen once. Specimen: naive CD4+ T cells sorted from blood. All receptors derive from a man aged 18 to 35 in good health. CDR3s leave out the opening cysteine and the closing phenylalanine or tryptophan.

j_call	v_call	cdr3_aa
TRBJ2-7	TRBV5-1	ASSLARDRGYEQY
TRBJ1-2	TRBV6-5	ASSGFDNYGYT
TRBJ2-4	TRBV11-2	ASSIGGTVNIQY
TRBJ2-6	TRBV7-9	ASSLEGSGANVLT
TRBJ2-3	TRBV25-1	ASSRTSGVGADTQY
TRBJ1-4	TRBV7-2	ASSLDREKLF
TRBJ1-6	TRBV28	ASSSGGLNSPLH
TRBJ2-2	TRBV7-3	ASSSSGTSRPGELF
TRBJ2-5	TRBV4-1	ASSYGQNQETQY
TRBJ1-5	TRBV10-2	ASSEPPRTGDQPQH
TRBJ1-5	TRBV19	ASSIEGGISDQPQH
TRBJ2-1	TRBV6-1	ASRQGAGEQF
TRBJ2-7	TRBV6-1	ASRDLAGASYEQY
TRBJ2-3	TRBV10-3	AISDPGLAWGATDTQY
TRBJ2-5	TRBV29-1	SGKWAGETQY
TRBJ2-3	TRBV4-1	ASSLLFPFGGQDTQY
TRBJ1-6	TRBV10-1	ASTTLGQGAH
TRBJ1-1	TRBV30	AWSGSVGRVPEAF
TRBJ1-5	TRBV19	ASSIDREVQPQH
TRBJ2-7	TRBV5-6	ASSDSSGAYEQY
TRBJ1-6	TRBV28	ASRSQGVNSPLH
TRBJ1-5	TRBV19	ASNTINQPQH
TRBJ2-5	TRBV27	ASSPWGTALLETQY
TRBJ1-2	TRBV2	ASSLDSNYGYT
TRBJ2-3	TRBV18	ASSPLASTDTQY
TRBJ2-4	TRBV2	ASSGTGGAENIQY
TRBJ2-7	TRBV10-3	AIRSDSYEQY
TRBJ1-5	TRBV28	ASSPRGWDQPQH
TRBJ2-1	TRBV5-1	ASRAGQGLFNEQF
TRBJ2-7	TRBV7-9	ASSLGQSSYEQY
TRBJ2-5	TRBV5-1	ASSFSSQGFQETQY